A single TCR beta chain is shown here with its context. Antigen: not known. Profiling relied on immunoSEQ multiplex PCR, and the TCRdb table lists in-frame clones only, not all of them. The sample has 50,000 or so clones, 86% seen once; the top ten hold about 2.4%. Indicated time point: baseline, week 1 (first vaccination visit). The sample's treatment: pre-vaccination baseline after standard-of-care therapy. The donor cohort comprised cases of new WHO grade 3 or 4 IDH1-mutant, ATRX-lost astrocytoma. The data derive from a study of a mutant IDH1 vaccine in newly diagnosed glioma. Study context: Treated patients, averaging approximately 40 years, were 62.5% male and about 40% female. Earlier treatment was radiotherapy, temozolomide, or both, with most getting both. The study, taken as a whole, reports: Alterations occurring in top peripheral T cell clonotypes seemed unrelated to pseudoprogression.

Trimming cost V 2 bases and J 3 bases, with 8 bases left between them. The CDR3 totals 13 residues. Germline CDR1 reads MNHEY; CDR2 reads SMNVEV (reference sequence). This receptor was identified in a man aged 40-49 years with glioma. The chain links TRBV27 to TRBJ2-7; D not resolved. This material consisted of PBMCs, taken from a glioma patient treated with radiotherapy, temozolomide or both. CDR3 nucleotides: TGTGCCAGCAGTTTACAACAGCGCTACGAGCAGTACTTC. Protein: CASSLQQRYEQYF.